This T cell receptor beta chain was captured in a study of CD8+ T cells in alopecia areata listed by TCRdb under 2018. Concerning the study at large: The treated patients took part in an open-label pilot trial in which moderate-to-severe alopecia areata was treated with oral tofacitinib at 5 to 10 mg twice daily. To study T cell clonal expansion in alopecia areata, the researchers applied high-throughput TCRbeta sequencing to both the C3H/HeJ mouse model and human patients. Patients stayed on tofacitinib for 6 to 18 months and then had 6 months of follow-up off drug so that delayed response and recurrence could be assessed. Biopsies were taken from tofacitinib-treated patients at baseline and at 4 and 24 weeks of treatment, and a later scalp biopsy was taken in several of the tofacitinib-treated patients. TCRbeta CDR3 regions were amplified by immunoSEQ multiplex PCR with 35 Vbeta forward and 13 Jbeta reverse primers. Human TCRbeta sequencing covered scalp tissue and sorted CD4+ and CD8+ peripheral blood T cells from patchy and totalis/universalis alopecia areata patients and healthy controls. Clonality in the scalp was compared among normal scalp (n=4), patchy alopecia areata scalp (n=8), and alopecia totalis/universalis scalp (n=8). RNA was extracted with the PAXgene miRNA kit for fixed scalp, the miRNeasy kit for PBMCs, and the RNeasy kit for mouse skin. The study at large found these results: Shared TCR sequences between patients were less evident than in mice, which may be partly attributable to HLA diversity in the patient population. Resident alphabeta T cells in normal human skin are also sequenced, complicating scalp TCR repertoire analysis, unlike mouse skin dominated by gammadelta T cells. Higher clonality and more expanded CD8+ clones were observed in lesional scalp than in normal scalp, particularly in alopecia totalis/universalis, a finding suggestive of antigenic drive.

Details on this clone: Its antigen target is currently unknown. No per-base quality is available; no much larger clone lies one base away.

From cysteine to phenylalanine, the CDR3 is 17 amino acids long. The only DNA kept is the CDR3, 51 bases in frame from the first base. The germline V gene yields SGHDT for CDR1 and YYEEEE for CDR2. V loses 4 bases at its end and J loses 0 bases; junction bases beyond the gene matches: 10. The meaning of the sample's time point label: baseline before oral tofacitinib. Lesional scalp punch biopsies and peripheral blood were obtained from alopecia areata patients. PBMCs were separated by density centrifugation and stained for CD3, CD4 and CD8, after which CD4+ and CD8+ T cells were sorted on a FACSAria. The receptor library was made with the immunoSEQ multiplex PCR assay. RNA was extracted from all samples and reverse transcribed into cDNA, which served as template for TCR sequencing. First-strand cDNA was synthesized with SuperScript III using a 2:1 mix of oligo-dT and random hexamers. A synthetic immune receptor repertoire was used to assess amplification bias, and residual bias was removed computationally. The paper's data handling went like this. After raw reads were preprocessed to remove errors, the CDR3 was defined following IMGT conventions as running from the conserved cysteine to phenylalanine. Clonality was computed by normalizing Shannon entropy by log2 of the number of productive unique TCRs and subtracting the result from 1. Scalp TCRbeta sequences were cross-referenced with sorted blood CD4 and CD8 repertoires so that the CD4 or CD8 identity of scalp clones could be inferred. The table was pulled from immuneACCESS by TCRdb, which kept in-frame rearrangements only. Such tables lose some clones; where checked, under half of the loss comes from unresolved V genes, and the rest has no known cause. The V and J calls and the clone size are those of that table, but D and trimming were determined from the DNA. In this sample the table shows roughly 75,000 clones, approximately 60% of which occur a single time. The ten largest account for 17% of the sample.

The chain is made from TRBV5-6 and TRBJ2-4; 7 nucleotides in the junction match TRBD2. The sequencing used CD8+ T cells sorted from blood, collected at week 0. The receptor comes from a human donor with alopecia areata. The DNA is TGTGCCAGCAGCCACGAGTGGTCTAGCGGAGCCAAAAACATTCAGTACTTC. Its translation reads: CASSHEWSSGAKNIQYF.